This TCR beta chain originates from a study of cytomegalovirus exposure and HLA in healthy donors. Findings and limits, study-wide: There were some V segments, including TRBV6-2 and TRBV6-3, excluded as indistinguishable. Many donors carried some public TCRs, although rarity characterized most TCR sequences. Earlier results showed most TCR beta V segments being productive about 90% or about 30% of the time. Later work associated roughly 17,000 TCR beta sequences with HLA alleles at 0.05 false discovery rate.

A note on this clone: Its antigen remains unknown. One end of the junction is discordant with germline, which a read error may explain.

The primer mix had 60 Vbeta and 13 Jbeta primers. Only in-frame clones appear in the TCRdb table, and some are missing; sequencing was by immunoSEQ multiplex PCR. The table shows 90,000 to 150,000 clones, with over 60% occurring only once. This CDR3 has 15 amino acids. Per germline, CDR1 LGHNA and CDR2 YNFKEQ. The chain has TRBV4-2 and TRBJ2-7; 7 bases match TRBD2. Sequencing was performed on PBMCs. The TCR originated in a human donor in good health. The CDR3 DNA follows: TGTGCCAGCAACCAAGACGCGGGAGAGGGCTACGAGCAGTACTTC. Its translation is CASNQDAGEGYEQYF.